A single T cell receptor (beta chain) is shown here with its context. CDR1 is LGHNA, CDR2 YNFKEQ, per germline. The V and J ends lost 5 bases and 4 bases, in that order; junction bases with no gene match: 15. This CDR3 is built from 17 residues. The data originate from a study of blood T cell repertoires in COVID-19. Symptom resolution, clearance, or two negative PCRs marked the recovered donors of Cohort 3. Clones were read by immunoSEQ multiplex PCR, and TCRdb kept only the in-frame ones, dropping some. The data contain around 480,000 clones, about nine tenths of them singletons. This clonotype was sampled from a young woman who had recovered from COVID-19. Sequenced: PBMCs or T cells enriched from blood (not recorded which). This sequence joins TRBV4-2 and TRBJ2-3; 7 bases agree with TRBD2. The CDR3 nucleotides are TGTGCCAGCAGCGCAGGAGGCGGGGGAGGTCCAGCAGATACGCAGTATTTT. As protein: CASSAGGGGGPADTQYF.